This T cell receptor (beta chain) appears in the sequencing data of a study of lymphopenia after photon versus proton radiotherapy. Study-wide points: Better survival with proton therapy was suggested as possible, not demonstrated. Post-nadir diversity loss with photons came from oligoclonal expansion, particularly CD8+ Temra cells. Photon-treated patients lost naive T cells and TCR diversity; proton-treated stayed stable.

Comment on this clone: Its antigen is not identified.

The junction had 10 bases not matched to a gene; V was cut back by 0 bases and J by 11 bases. The germline V gene encodes CDR1 ENHRY and CDR2 SYGVKD. The CDR3 spans 16 residues. Method: immunoSEQ multiplex PCR; TCRdb's copy keeps in-frame clones and lacks some. The data show around 29,000 clones, about 87% seen once. The genes are TRBV10-3 and TRBJ1-1, with 12 bases identical to TRBD1. The material was peripheral blood, obtained from a patient treated with proton-based radiotherapy. The origin of this receptor is a woman between 55 and 75 years old with cholangiocarcinoma. Some clones in this sample may be carry-over from other donors' samples. This CDR3 reads CAISESTQGQGAGAFF. DNA for the CDR3: TGTGCCATCAGTGAGTCGACTCAGGGACAGGGGGCGGGGGCTTTCTTT.